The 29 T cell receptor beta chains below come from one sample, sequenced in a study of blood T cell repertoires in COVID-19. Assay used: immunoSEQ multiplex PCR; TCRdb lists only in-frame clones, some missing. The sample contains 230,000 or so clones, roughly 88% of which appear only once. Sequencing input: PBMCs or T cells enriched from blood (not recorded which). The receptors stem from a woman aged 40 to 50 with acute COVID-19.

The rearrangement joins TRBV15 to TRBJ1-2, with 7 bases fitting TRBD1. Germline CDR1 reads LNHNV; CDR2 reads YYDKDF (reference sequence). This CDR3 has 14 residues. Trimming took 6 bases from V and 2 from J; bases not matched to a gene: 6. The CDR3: CATRGTELNYGYTF. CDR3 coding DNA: TGTGCCACCAGAGGGACAGAACTAAACTATGGCTACACCTTC.

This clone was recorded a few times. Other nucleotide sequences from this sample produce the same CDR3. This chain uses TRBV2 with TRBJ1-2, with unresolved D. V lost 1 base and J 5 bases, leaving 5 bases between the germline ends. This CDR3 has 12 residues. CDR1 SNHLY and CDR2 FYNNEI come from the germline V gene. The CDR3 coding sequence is TGTGCCAGCAGTGAAGGACTATATGGCTACACCTTC. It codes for CASSEGLYGYTF.

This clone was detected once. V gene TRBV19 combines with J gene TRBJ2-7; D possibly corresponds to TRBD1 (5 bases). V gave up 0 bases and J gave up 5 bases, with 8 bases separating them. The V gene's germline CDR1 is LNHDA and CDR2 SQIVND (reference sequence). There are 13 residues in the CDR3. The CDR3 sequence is CASSIDLRDEQYF. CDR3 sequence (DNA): TGTGCCAGTAGTATAGATCTCAGGGACGAGCAGTACTTC.

The CDR3: CASSRDRGYEQYV. The CDR3 DNA reads as TGTGCCAGCAGTCGGGACAGGGGCTACGAGCAGTACGTC. The chain couples TRBV12-3 or TRBV12-4 to TRBJ2-7; 10 bases fit TRBD1. J was trimmed by 3 bases and V by 5 bases; bases with no gene match: 1. CDR3 length: 13 amino acids.

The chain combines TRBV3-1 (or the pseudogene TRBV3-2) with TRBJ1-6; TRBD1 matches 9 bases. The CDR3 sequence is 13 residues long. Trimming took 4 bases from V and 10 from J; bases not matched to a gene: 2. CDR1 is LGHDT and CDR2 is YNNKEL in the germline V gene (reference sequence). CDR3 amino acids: CASSRTGDSPLHF. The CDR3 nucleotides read TGTGCCAGCAGCCGGACAGGGGACTCACCCCTCCACTTT.

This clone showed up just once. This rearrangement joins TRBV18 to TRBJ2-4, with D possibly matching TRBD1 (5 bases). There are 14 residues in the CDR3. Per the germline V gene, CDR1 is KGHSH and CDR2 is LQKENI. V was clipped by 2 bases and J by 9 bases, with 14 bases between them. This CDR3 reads CASSPTIREGIQYF. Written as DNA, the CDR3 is TGTGCCAGCTCACCAACGATCAGGGAAGGCATTCAGTACTTC.

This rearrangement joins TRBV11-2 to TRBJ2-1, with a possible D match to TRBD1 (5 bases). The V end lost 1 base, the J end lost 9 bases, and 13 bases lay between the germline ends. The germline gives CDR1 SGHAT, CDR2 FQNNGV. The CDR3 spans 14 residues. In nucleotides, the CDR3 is TGTGCCAGCAGCTTAGTCCAGGGAAGGGGTGAGCAGTTCTTC. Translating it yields CASSLVQGRGEQFF.

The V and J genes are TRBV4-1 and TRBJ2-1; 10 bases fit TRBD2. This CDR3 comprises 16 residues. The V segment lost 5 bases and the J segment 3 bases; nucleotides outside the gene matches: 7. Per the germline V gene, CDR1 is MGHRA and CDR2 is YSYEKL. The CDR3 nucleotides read TGCGCCAGCAGCGTATCCGGGACTAGCGACTACAATGAGCAGTTCTTC. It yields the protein CASSVSGTSDYNEQFF.

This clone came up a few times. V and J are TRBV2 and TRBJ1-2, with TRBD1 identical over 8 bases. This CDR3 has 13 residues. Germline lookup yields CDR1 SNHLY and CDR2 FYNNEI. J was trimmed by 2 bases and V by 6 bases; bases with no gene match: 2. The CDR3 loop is CASSRQGNYGYTF. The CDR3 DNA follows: TGTGCCAGCAGCCGACAGGGGAACTATGGCTACACCTTC.

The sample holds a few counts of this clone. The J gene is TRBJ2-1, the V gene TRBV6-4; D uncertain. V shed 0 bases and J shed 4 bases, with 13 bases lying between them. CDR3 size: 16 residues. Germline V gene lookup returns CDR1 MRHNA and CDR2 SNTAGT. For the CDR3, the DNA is TGTGCCAGCAGTGACTCGAGTCGCGGCTCTTACAATGAGCAGTTCTTC. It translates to CASSDSSRGSYNEQFF.

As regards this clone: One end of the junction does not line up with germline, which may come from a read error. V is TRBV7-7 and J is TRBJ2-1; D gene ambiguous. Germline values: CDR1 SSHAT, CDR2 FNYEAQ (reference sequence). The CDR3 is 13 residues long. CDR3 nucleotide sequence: TGTGCTAGCAGCTTAACAGTCTACAATGAGCAGTTCTTC. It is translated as CASSLTVYNEQFF.

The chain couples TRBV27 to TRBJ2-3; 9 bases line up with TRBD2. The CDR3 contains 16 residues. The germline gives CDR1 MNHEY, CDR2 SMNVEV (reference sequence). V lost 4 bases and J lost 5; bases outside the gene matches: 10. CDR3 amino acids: CASSSRGTSRVDTQYF. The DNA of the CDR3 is TGTGCCAGCAGTTCCCGAGGGACTAGCCGGGTAGATACGCAGTATTTT.

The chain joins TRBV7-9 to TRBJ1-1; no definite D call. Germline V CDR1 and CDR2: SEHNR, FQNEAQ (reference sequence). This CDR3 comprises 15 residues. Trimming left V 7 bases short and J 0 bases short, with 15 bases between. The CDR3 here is CASTERIAMNTEAFF. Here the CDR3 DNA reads TGTGCCAGCACCGAACGGATAGCTATGAACACTGAAGCTTTCTTT.

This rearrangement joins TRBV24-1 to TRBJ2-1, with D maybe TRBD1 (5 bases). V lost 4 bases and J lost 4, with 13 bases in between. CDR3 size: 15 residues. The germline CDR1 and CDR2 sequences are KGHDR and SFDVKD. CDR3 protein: CATSDAARGYNEQFF. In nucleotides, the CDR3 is TGTGCCACCAGTGACGCCGCTAGGGGATACAATGAGCAGTTCTTC.

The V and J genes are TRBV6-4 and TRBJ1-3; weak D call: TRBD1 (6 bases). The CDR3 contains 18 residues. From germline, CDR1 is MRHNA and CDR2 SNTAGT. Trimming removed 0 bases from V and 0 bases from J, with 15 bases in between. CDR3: CASSDSNFSRGSGNTIYF. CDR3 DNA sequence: TGTGCCAGCAGTGACTCGAATTTTTCCAGGGGCTCTGGAAACACCATATATTTT.

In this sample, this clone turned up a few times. The CDR3 region has the DNA TGTGCCACCAGCAGAACAGGGGGCCAACAGGGCCAGCCCCAGCATTTT. This sequence encodes CATSRTGGQQGQPQHF. The chain joins TRBV15 to TRBJ1-5; TRBD1 matches 9 bases. Germline V CDR1 and CDR2: LNHNV, YYDKDF (reference sequence). J was trimmed by 7 bases and V by 2 bases; bases with no gene match: 9. This CDR3 is built from 16 residues.

The CDR3 nucleotides read TGTGCCAGCACCACCCAGGGCTTCTATGGCTACACCTTC. Translating it yields CASTTQGFYGYTF. The chain couples TRBV2 to TRBJ1-2; possibly TRBD1 for D (5 bases). Per the germline V gene, CDR1 is SNHLY and CDR2 is FYNNEI. The ends were cut back, 7 bases at V and 4 bases at J, with 13 bases in the middle. This CDR3 has 13 amino acids.

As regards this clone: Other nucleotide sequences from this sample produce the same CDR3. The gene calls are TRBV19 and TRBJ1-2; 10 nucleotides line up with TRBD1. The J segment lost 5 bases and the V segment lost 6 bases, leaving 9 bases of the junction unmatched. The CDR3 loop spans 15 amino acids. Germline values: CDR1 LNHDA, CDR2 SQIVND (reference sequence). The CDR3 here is CASSPGTGENYGYTF. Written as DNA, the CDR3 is TGTGCCAGTAGCCCTGGGACAGGGGAAAATTATGGCTACACCTTC.

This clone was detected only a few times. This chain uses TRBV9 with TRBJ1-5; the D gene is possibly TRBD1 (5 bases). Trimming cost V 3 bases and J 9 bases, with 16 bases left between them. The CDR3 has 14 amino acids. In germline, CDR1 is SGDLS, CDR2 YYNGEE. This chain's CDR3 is CASSGRGQDGPQHF. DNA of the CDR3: TGTGCCAGCAGCGGGAGGGGCCAGGATGGGCCCCAGCATTTT.

CDR3: CASSSQTGGRGYTF. CDR3 bases: TGTGCCAGCAGCTCACAGACAGGGGGACGGGGCTACACCTTC. The rearrangement uses TRBV7-2 and TRBJ1-2, with 9 bases matching TRBD1. Germline V gives CDR1 SGHTA, CDR2 FQGNSA. Losses at the gene ends were 4 bases for V and 8 bases for J; bases not matched to a gene: 8. The CDR3 is 14 residues long.

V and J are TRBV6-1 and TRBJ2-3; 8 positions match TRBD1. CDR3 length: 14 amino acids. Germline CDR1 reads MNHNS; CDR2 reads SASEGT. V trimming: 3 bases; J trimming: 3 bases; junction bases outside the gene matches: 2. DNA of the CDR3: TGTGCCAGCAGTGACAGGGGGCGTACAGATACGCAGTATTTT. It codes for CASSDRGRTDTQYF.

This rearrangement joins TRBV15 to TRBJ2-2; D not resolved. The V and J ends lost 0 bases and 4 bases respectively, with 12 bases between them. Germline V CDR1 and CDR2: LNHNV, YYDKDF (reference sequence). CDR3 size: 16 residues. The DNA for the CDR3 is TGTGCCACCAGCAGAGATGCCAGCCGGAGCACCGGGGAGCTGTTTTTT. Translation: CATSRDASRSTGELFF.

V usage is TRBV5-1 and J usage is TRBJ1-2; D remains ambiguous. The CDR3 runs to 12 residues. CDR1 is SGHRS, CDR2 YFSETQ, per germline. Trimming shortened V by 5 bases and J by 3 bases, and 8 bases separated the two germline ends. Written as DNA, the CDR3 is TGCGCCAGCAGGGTGAGCGACTATGGCTACACCTTC. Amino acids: CASRVSDYGYTF.

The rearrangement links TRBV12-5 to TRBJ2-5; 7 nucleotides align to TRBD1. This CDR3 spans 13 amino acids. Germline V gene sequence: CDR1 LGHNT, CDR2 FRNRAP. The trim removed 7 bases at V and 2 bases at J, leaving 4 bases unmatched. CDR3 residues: CASALQGQETQYF. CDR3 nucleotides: TGTGCTAGTGCCCTACAGGGGCAAGAGACCCAGTACTTC. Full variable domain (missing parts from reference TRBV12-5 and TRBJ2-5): DARVTQTPRHKVTEMGQEVTMRCQPILGHNTVFWYRQTMMQGLELLAYFRNRAPLDDSGMPKDRFSAEMPDATLATLKIQPSEPRDSAVYFCASALQGQETQYFGPGTRLLVL.

The CDR3 loop is CASSPGTVQETQYF. The CDR3 nucleotides read TGTGCCAGCAGCCCAGGGACAGTCCAAGAGACCCAGTACTTC. V is TRBV5-4 and J is TRBJ2-5; 7 bases fit TRBD1. CDR3 length: 14 amino acids. Trimming took 4 bases from V and 1 from J; bases not matched to a gene: 4. Per the germline V gene, CDR1 is SGHNT and CDR2 is YYREEE (reference sequence).

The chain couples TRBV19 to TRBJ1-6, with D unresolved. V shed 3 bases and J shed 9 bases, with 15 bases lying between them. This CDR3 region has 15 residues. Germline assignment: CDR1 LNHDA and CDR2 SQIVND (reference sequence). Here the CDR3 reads CASSMTANTGSPLHF. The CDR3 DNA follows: TGTGCCAGTAGTATGACGGCTAATACGGGTTCACCCCTCCACTTT.

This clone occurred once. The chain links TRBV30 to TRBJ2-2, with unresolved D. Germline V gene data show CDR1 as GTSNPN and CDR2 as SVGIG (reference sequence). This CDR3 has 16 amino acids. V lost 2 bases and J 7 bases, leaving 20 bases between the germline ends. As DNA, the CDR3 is TGTGCCTGGAGTTCTCCCTCCCTTCACACGGGCGGGGAGCTGTTTTTT. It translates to CAWSSPSLHTGGELFF.

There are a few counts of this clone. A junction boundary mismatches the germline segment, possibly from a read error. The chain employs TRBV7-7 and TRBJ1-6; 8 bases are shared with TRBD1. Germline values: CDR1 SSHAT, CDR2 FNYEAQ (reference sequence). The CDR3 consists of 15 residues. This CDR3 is CASSQGTGGNSPLHF. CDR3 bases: TGTGCTAGCAGCCAGGGTACAGGGGGGAATTCACCCCTCCACTTT.

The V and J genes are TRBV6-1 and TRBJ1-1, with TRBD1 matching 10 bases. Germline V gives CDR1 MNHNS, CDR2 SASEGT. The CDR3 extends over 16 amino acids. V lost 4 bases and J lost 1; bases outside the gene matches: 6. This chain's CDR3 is CASSAFGQGGNTEAFF. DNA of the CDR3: TGTGCCAGCAGTGCTTTCGGACAGGGGGGGAACACTGAAGCTTTCTTT.